This TCR beta chain was observed in a study of CD8+CD57+ T cells in acquired aplastic anemia. Using genomic DNA as the template, TCR beta VDJ and CDR3 profiling was carried out. TCRdb recomputed calls from the reads with MiXCR, one row per CDR3 protein. This sample has 400,000 to 600,000 distinct CDR3 sequences, with approximately 32% found just once. Germline CDR1 and CDR2: ENHRY and SYGVKD. This CDR3 has 17 amino acids. Trimming removed 10 bases from V and 7 bases from J; junction bases left unmatched: 12. Of note for this clonotype: Its specificity is not known.

Patients chosen for sequencing had CD8+CD57+ cells that had expanded, as shown by flow cytometry. Severe acquired aplastic anemia affected all patients. There was no therapy given to any patient before the blood sampling took place. The study, taken as a whole, reports: Patients did not significantly differ from controls in CD8+ Simpson's diversity.

Sequenced material: sorted CD4+, CD8+, or CD8+CD57+ T cells (not recorded which) from PBMCs. The chain couples TRBV10-3 to TRBJ2-2; 16 bases line up with TRBD2. The clonotype was recovered from a human donor with aplastic anemia. CDR3 loop: CASTNAGTSGRGGELFF. The CDR3, as DNA: TGTGCCAGCACTAACGCCGGGACTAGCGGGAGGGGCGGGGAGCTGTTTTTT.